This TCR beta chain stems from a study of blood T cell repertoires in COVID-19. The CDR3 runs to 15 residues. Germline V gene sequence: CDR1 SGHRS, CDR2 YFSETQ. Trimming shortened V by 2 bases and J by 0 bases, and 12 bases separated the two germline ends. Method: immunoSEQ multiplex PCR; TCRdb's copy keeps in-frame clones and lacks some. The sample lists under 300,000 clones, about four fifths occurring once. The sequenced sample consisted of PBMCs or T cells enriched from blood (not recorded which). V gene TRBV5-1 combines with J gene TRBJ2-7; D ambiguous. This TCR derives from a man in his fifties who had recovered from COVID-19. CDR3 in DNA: TGCGCCAGCAGCTTTGACACACCGAGCTCCTACGAGCAGTACTTC. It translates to CASSFDTPSSYEQYF.